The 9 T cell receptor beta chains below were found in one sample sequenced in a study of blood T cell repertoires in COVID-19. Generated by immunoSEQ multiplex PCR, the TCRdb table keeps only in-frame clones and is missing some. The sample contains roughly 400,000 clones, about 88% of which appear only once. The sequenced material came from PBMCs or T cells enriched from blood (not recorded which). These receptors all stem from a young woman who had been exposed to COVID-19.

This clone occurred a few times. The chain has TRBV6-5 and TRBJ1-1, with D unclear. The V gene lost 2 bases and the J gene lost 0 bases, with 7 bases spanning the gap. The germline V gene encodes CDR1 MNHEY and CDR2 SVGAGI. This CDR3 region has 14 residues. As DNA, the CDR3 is TGTGCCAGCAGTTACAGGGAGGTGAACACTGAAGCTTTCTTT. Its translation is CASSYREVNTEAFF.

The CDR3 reads CASSYRAGGPTYEQYF. CDR3 nucleotide sequence: TGTGCCAGCAGCTACCGAGCGGGAGGGCCAACCTACGAGCAGTACTTC. The chain is built from TRBV13 and TRBJ2-7; 10 bases align to TRBD2. J lost 2 bases, V lost 4 bases, and 8 bases had no gene match. The CDR3 is 16 residues long. In germline, CDR1 is PRHDT, CDR2 FYEKMQ (reference sequence). Full variable domain (outside the CDR3, taken from reference TRBV13 and TRBJ2-7): AAGVIQSPRHLIKEKRETATLKCYPIPRHDTVYWYQQGPGQDPQFLISFYEKMQSDKGSIPDRFSAQQFSDYHSELNMSSLELGDSALYFCASSYRAGGPTYEQYFGPGTRLTVT.

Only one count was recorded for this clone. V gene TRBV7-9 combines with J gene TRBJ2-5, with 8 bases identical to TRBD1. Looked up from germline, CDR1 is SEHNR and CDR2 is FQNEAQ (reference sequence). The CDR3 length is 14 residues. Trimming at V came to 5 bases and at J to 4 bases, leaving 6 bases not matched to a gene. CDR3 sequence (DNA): TGTGCCAGCAGCGGGAGGACAGGGTCAGAGACCCAGTACTTC. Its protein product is CASSGRTGSETQYF.

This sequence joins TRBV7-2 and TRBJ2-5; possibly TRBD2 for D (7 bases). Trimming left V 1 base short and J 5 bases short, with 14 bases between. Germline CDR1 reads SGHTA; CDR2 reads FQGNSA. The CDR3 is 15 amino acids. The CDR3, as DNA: TGTGCCAGCAGCTTAGGTGCTCGGGGGGCTGAGACCCAGTACTTC. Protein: CASSLGARGAETQYF. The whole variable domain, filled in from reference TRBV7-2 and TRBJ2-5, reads GAGVSQSPSNKVTEKGKDVELRCDPISGHTALYWYRQSLGQGLEFLIYFQGNSAPDKSGLPSDRFSAERTGGSVSTLTIQRTQQEDSAVYLCASSLGARGAETQYFGPGTRLLVL.

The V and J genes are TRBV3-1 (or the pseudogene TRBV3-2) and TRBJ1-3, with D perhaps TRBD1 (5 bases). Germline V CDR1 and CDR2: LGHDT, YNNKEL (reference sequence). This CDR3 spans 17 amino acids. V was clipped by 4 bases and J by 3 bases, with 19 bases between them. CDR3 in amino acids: CASSLGEGSTGGNTIYF. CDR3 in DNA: TGTGCCAGCAGCCTGGGGGAGGGCAGCACAGGTGGAAACACCATATATTTT.

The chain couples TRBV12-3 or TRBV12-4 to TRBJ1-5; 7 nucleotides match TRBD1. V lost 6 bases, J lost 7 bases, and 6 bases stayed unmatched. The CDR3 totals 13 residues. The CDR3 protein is CASSRQGWQPQHF. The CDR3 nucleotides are TGTGCCAGCAGCCGACAGGGCTGGCAGCCCCAGCATTTT.

CDR3 in amino acids: CATSRDGPNTEAFF. CDR3 in DNA: TGTGCCACCAGCAGAGATGGGCCGAACACTGAAGCTTTCTTT. The rearrangement links TRBV15 to TRBJ1-1; D unresolved. The germline CDR1 and CDR2 sequences are LNHNV and YYDKDF (reference sequence). The CDR3 covers 14 residues. V lost 0 bases, J lost 1 base, and 6 bases lay in between.

CDR3 protein: CASSLDNTYEQYF. In DNA, the CDR3 is TGTGCCAGCAGCTTGGACAATACCTACGAGCAGTACTTC. The genes are TRBV7-3 and TRBJ2-7, with a possible D match to TRBD1 (5 bases). Trimming pared 3 bases from V and 2 bases from J, leaving 8 bases between. The CDR3 totals 13 residues. Germline CDR1 SGHTA, CDR2 FQGTGA.

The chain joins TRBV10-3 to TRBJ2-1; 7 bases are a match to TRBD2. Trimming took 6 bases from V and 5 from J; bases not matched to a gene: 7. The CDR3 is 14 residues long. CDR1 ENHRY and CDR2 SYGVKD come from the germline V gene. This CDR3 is CAIRPSGANNEQFF. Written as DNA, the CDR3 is TGTGCCATCAGACCGAGCGGGGCCAACAATGAGCAGTTCTTC.